What follows are 9 T cell receptor beta chains derived from one specimen sequenced in a study of CD8 T cells in Susac syndrome. Random hexamers were used to reverse transcribe an amount of about 0.45 to 1 ug RNA. In TCRdb, the immunoSEQ multiplex PCR reads were re-called with MiXCR into one record per CDR3 protein. The data show roughly 80,000 distinct CDR3 sequences, about 92% seen once. Sequencing was performed on CD4+ T cells from PBMCs. These receptors originate from a human donor with Susac syndrome.

This chain joins TRBV3-1 and TRBJ2-7; no clear D gene. Between the trimmed V and J ends, which lost 1 base and 4 bases, there was a span of 14 bases. Germline CDR1 reads LGHDT; CDR2 reads YNNKEL (reference sequence). CDR3 size: 15 residues. CDR3 sequence reads: CASSQGPTRAYEQYF. The DNA for the CDR3 is TGTGCCAGCAGCCAAGGGCCGACTCGGGCGTACGAGCAGTACTTC.

V and J are TRBV29-1 and TRBJ1-1; perhaps TRBD1 as D (6 bases). Looked up from germline, CDR1 is SQVTM and CDR2 is ANQGSEA. This CDR3 contains 13 residues. Trimming cost V 8 bases and J 4 bases, with 17 bases left between them. CDR3: CSNSKGGATEAFF. The CDR3 DNA is TGCAGCAATTCCAAAGGGGGTGCCACTGAAGCTTTCTTT. Variable domain in full (rest from reference TRBV29-1 and TRBJ1-1): SAVISQKPSRDICQRGTSLTIQCQVDSQVTMMFWYRQQPGQSLTLIATANQGSEATYESGFVIDKFPISRPNLTFSTLTVSNMSPEDSSIYLCSNSKGGATEAFFGQGTRLTVV.

This chain connects TRBV6-5 to TRBJ1-1, with no clear D. Trimming cost V 7 bases and J 1 base, with 10 bases left between them. The CDR3 runs to 13 residues. Per germline, CDR1 MNHEY and CDR2 SVGAGI. CDR3 in DNA: TGTGCCAGCATGCCACAGACGAACACTGAAGCTTTCTTT. Its protein is CASMPQTNTEAFF.

J is TRBJ2-3 and V is TRBV19; D might be TRBD2 (6 bases). CDR3 size: 15 residues. Trimming took off 6 bases at V and 1 base at J, with 14 bases between the two ends. The germline V gene encodes CDR1 LNHDA and CDR2 SQIVND (reference sequence). CDR3 sequence: CASRLSGGGTDTQYF. CDR3 bases: TGTGCCAGTAGGTTGTCCGGCGGGGGCACAGATACGCAGTATTTT. Full variable domain (outside the CDR3, taken from reference TRBV19 and TRBJ2-3): DGGITQSPKYLFRKEGQNVTLSCEQNLNHDAMYWYRQDPGQGLRLIYYSQIVNDFQKGDIAEGYSVSREKKESFPLTVTSAQKNPTAFYLCASRLSGGGTDTQYFGPGTRLTVL.

In this sample, this clonotype turned up a few times. The chain has TRBV30 and TRBJ2-7; TRBD2 aligns across 11 bases. V dropped 0 bases and J dropped 7; count of bases not matched to a gene: 11. The CDR3 runs to 16 residues. In germline, CDR1 is GTSNPN, CDR2 SVGIG (reference sequence). The DNA for the CDR3 is TGTGCCTGGAGTGTAGGAACTAGCGGGAGTGGGCAAGAGCAGTACTTC. Protein sequence: CAWSVGTSGSGQEQYF.

CDR3 loop: CSAGSLAGWETQYF. As DNA, the CDR3 is TGCAGTGCTGGATCCCTAGCGGGATGGGAGACCCAGTACTTC. This sequence joins TRBV20-1 and TRBJ2-5; 9 bases match TRBD2. Germline V gene sequence: CDR1 DFQATT, CDR2 SNEGSKA (reference sequence). The V gene end was trimmed by 5 bases and the J gene end by 5 bases; junction bases not matched to a gene: 9. The CDR3 is 14 amino acids.

V gene TRBV6-6 combines with J gene TRBJ1-5, with D maybe TRBD1 (6 bases). Germline lookup yields CDR1 MNHNY and CDR2 SVGAGI (reference sequence). Trimming shortened V by 5 bases and J by 0 bases, and 8 bases separated the two germline ends. The CDR3 runs to 14 residues. The CDR3 reads CASSEGGSNQPQHF. The CDR3 DNA reads as TGTGCCAGCAGTGAGGGGGGTAGCAATCAGCCCCAGCATTTT.

The rearrangement uses TRBV6-2 or TRBV6-3 and TRBJ2-7; D remains ambiguous. This CDR3 region has 13 residues. The germline CDR1 and CDR2 sequences are MNHEY and SVGEGT. Between the trimmed V and J ends, which lost 6 bases and 3 bases, there was a span of 12 bases. Here the CDR3 DNA reads TGTGCCAGCAGCTTAGGTTGGAACTACGAGCAGTACGTC. Residues: CASSLGWNYEQYV.

V usage is TRBV14 and J usage is TRBJ1-1; possible D gene TRBD1, 5 bases. The ends were cut back, 6 bases at V and 0 bases at J, with 8 bases in the middle. CDR1 and CDR2 from the germline V gene are SGHDN and FVKESK. The length of the CDR3 is 13 residues. This CDR3 is CASSTGLNTEAFF. Written as DNA, the CDR3 is TGTGCCAGCAGTACAGGATTGAACACTGAAGCTTTCTTT.